This TCR beta chain was documented in a study of post-analysis software for immune sequencing data. For the study at large: Multiple sclerosis in the patients followed relapsing-remitting, secondary progressive and progressive-relapsing courses. Study-wide points: Among multiple sclerosis patients, normalized Chao1 diversity was significantly below that of controls. Patients used about five TRBV segments, including TRBV5-6, TRBV5-1 and TRBV20-1, more often than controls.

The CDR3 is 14 residues long. V lost 2 bases and J lost 5, with 10 bases in between. From germline, CDR1 is MNHEY and CDR2 SVGAGI. Libraries were made from TCR beta cDNA, and they carried unique molecular identifiers. TCRdb re-analysed the PCR reads in MiXCR, keeping a single row per CDR3 protein. The repertoire holds over 300,000 distinct CDR3 sequences, with roughly 30% as singletons. With regard to this clonotype: Its antigen is currently unknown.

The V and J genes are TRBV6-5 and TRBJ2-1; D remains unclear. The clonotype comes from a girl between 10 and 17 years old with multiple sclerosis. The sample was blood. The chain's CDR3 is CASSYKESNNEQFF. Here the CDR3 DNA reads TGTGCCAGCAGTTACAAGGAGTCCAACAATGAGCAGTTCTTC.